This T cell receptor (beta chain) emerged from a study of regulatory T cells in long-lasting Graves disease. Trimming shortened V by 3 bases and J by 6 bases, and 8 bases separated the two germline ends. This CDR3 comprises 12 residues. Germline CDR1 reads LNHNV; CDR2 reads YYDKDF (reference sequence). Sequencing libraries for TCR beta were prepared with iRepertoire HTBI primers and Arm-PCR of CDR3 regions. Study processing details: About 60 TRBV and some 14 TRBJ segments were identified across samples. Each CDR3 protein gets one entry after TCRdb re-called the multiplex PCR reads with MiXCR. The V and J calls were not made by the authors but by TCRdb's processing. Of fewer than 650,000 distinct CDR3 sequences in the sample, 15% to 20% are singletons; the top ten hold about 20%. The time point denotes: newly diagnosed GD, antithyroid drugs for less than 3 months. With RNA extracted from PBMCs as input, the TCR library was made.

This sample also appeared in a second study, on T cells in Graves' hyperthyroidism and ophthalmopathy. From that paper: A set of HTBI primers served as the primers for a first-round RT-PCR of the TCR CDR3. Among clonotypes expanded in thyroid above 0.001, most were also found in blood.

The TCR was taken from a woman under 40 with Graves disease. J is TRBJ1-1 and V is TRBV15; no clear D gene. This material consisted of peripheral blood mononuclear cells (PBMCs), taken at new diagnosis, from a patient treated with antithyroid drugs. Here the CDR3 DNA reads TGTGCCACCAGCAGCATGGTGTCTGAAGCTTTCTTT. Amino acid sequence: CATSSMVSEAFF.